The 23 T cell receptor beta chains below were found in one sample sequenced in a study of blood T cells in healthy people across ages. A second about 7 to 12 cycle PCR used barcoded and J-beta primers. TCRdb re-called the 5' RACE reads with MiXCR, one entry per CDR3 protein. Of about 1,600,000 distinct CDR3 sequences in the sample, roughly 40% were seen once. What was sequenced was blood. These receptors originate from a woman under 30 in good health.

This clonotype occurred a few times. The V and J genes are TRBV27 and TRBJ2-7; D might be TRBD1 (5 bases). The germline V and J ends were trimmed by 1 base and 7 bases, with 8 bases remaining between them. Germline V lookup: CDR1 MNHEY, CDR2 SMNVEV (reference sequence). The CDR3 sequence is 12 residues long. CDR3: CASSLYRGEQYF. CDR3 DNA: TGTGCCAGCAGTTTATATAGGGGAGAGCAGTACTTC.

This clonotype was observed once. No DNA is shown, since the ends of the CDR3 on it are uncertain; the CDR3 is the one TCRdb lists. The rearrangement links TRBV20-1 to TRBJ2-5. The CDR3 is 11 residues long, ends included. CDR1 is DFQATT and CDR2 is SNEGSKA in the germline V gene (reference sequence). The CDR3 spells CSVADGASKYF.

This clonotype has only a few counts. The V gene is TRBV10-3, the J gene TRBJ1-2; 7 bases match TRBD1. The CDR3 contains 12 residues. J gave up 8 bases and V 6 bases, and 6 bases lay outside the gene matches. Germline CDR1 is ENHRY and CDR2 is SYGVKD. The CDR3 DNA sequence: TGTGCCATCAGGAAGGGGGCCCAGGGCTACACCTTC. The encoded protein is CAIRKGAQGYTF.

This chain connects TRBV20-1 to TRBJ2-1; TRBD2 aligns across 11 bases. This CDR3 is 14 amino acids long. The V and J ends lost 0 bases and 9 bases, in that order; junction bases with no gene match: 4. Per the germline V gene, CDR1 is DFQATT and CDR2 is SNEGSKA (reference sequence). CDR3 DNA: TGCAGTGCTAGAGATGGCCTAGCGGGAGGTGAGCAGTTCTTC. Protein product: CSARDGLAGGEQFF.

To note about this clonotype: A much larger clone sits a single nucleotide away, making a read error possible. CDR3 in DNA: TGTGCCAGCATCGGGACTAGCGGGTACAATGAGCAGTACTTC. Protein product: CASIGTSGYNEQYF. The gene calls are TRBV12-3 or TRBV12-4 and TRBJ2-5; the match to TRBD2 covers 12 bases. Trimming at V came to 7 bases and at J to 11 bases, leaving 11 bases not matched to a gene. This CDR3 has 14 amino acids.

Written as DNA, the CDR3 is TGTGCCAGCAGTTTGAAAGCGCAGGCGACTTTCTCCTACAATGAGCAGTTCTTC. Translation: CASSLKAQATFSYNEQFF. The gene calls are TRBV28 and TRBJ2-1; D unclear. Germline V gene sequence: CDR1 MDHEN, CDR2 SYDVKM. The CDR3 runs 18 residues. V lost 3 bases, J lost 0 bases, and 18 bases lay in between.

This clonotype was seen a few times. The rearrangement joins TRBV6-1 to TRBJ2-1, with 8 bases aligning to TRBD1. CDR1 and CDR2 from the germline V gene are MNHNS and SASEGT. V lost 1 base and J lost 8; bases outside the gene matches: 4. This CDR3 has 14 amino acids. The CDR3 sequence is CASSEGTGLDEQFF. CDR3 DNA sequence: TGTGCCAGCAGTGAAGGGACAGGGTTGGATGAGCAGTTCTTC.

The J gene is TRBJ2-1, the V gene TRBV7-9; D is perhaps TRBD1 (6 bases). V lost 0 bases and J lost 3, with 9 bases in between. The CDR3 spans 15 residues. Germline-derived CDR1 and CDR2 are SEHNR and FQNEAQ (reference sequence). The CDR3 DNA follows: TGTGCCAGCAGCTTAGCCAGGGGCGTCTACAATGAGCAGTTCTTC. Translating it yields CASSLARGVYNEQFF. Together with reference TRBV7-9 and TRBJ2-1, the CDR3 gives the full variable domain: DTGVSQNPRHKITKRGQNVTFRCDPISEHNRLYWYRQTLGQGPEFLTYFQNEAQLEKSRLLSDRFSAERPKGSFSTLEIQRTEQGDSAMYLCASSLARGVYNEQFFGPGTRLTVL.

This clonotype was recorded a few times. J is TRBJ2-1 and V is TRBV20-1, with 11 bases aligning to TRBD2. The CDR3 extends over 16 amino acids. The junction had 4 bases not matched to a gene; V was cut back by 0 bases and J by 3 bases. CDR1 and CDR2 (germline): DFQATT, SNEGSKA (reference sequence). CDR3 protein: CSARDLGTSGYNEQFF. Here the CDR3 DNA reads TGCAGTGCTAGAGATCTGGGGACTAGCGGCTACAATGAGCAGTTCTTC.

This clonotype appeared a few times. CDR3 protein: CSAGGLAGRTDTQYF. CDR3 nucleotide sequence: TGCAGTGCTGGGGGACTAGCCGGGAGGACAGATACGCAGTATTTT. This chain connects TRBV20-1 to TRBJ2-3; 9 bases agree with TRBD2. The CDR3 runs 15 residues. Germline assignment: CDR1 DFQATT and CDR2 SNEGSKA (reference sequence). The V and J ends lost 5 bases and 3 bases, in that order; junction bases with no gene match: 9.

The chain carries TRBV7-2 and TRBJ2-5; tentatively, D is TRBD2 (6 bases). The CDR3 consists of 14 residues. V lost 4 bases and J lost 5, with 14 bases in between. Germline assignment: CDR1 SGHTA and CDR2 FQGNSA. The CDR3 nucleotides read TGTGCCAGCAGCTCCCTCGGAGGGCCGGAGACCCAGTACTTC. It yields the protein CASSSLGGPETQYF.

This clonotype has just a few counts. V is TRBV12-3 or TRBV12-4 and J is TRBJ2-1; no clear D gene. The length of the CDR3 is 15 residues. Deletions cut 5 bases from V and 3 bases from J, with 14 bases between. The CDR3 loop is CASSTPGTNYNEQFF. The CDR3, as DNA: TGTGCCAGCAGTACACCCGGTACAAACTACAATGAGCAGTTCTTC.

The sample holds a few counts of this clonotype. This sequence joins TRBV14 and TRBJ2-1; 12 nucleotides agree with TRBD2. In germline, CDR1 is SGHDN, CDR2 FVKESK. Trimming at V came to 0 bases and at J to 1 base, leaving 7 bases not matched to a gene. This CDR3 contains 19 residues. The CDR3 region is CASSQDLGTSGLSYNEQFF. In DNA form, the CDR3 reads TGTGCCAGCAGCCAAGATCTAGGGACTAGCGGGCTATCCTACAATGAGCAGTTCTTC.

The chain recombines TRBV2 with TRBJ2-7, with TRBD2 matching over 7 bases. The J segment lost 1 base and the V segment lost 1 base, leaving 4 bases of the junction unmatched. CDR1 and CDR2 from the germline V gene are SNHLY and FYNNEI. The CDR3 totals 15 residues. The CDR3 reads CASSEDTGRSYEQYF. The CDR3 bases are TGTGCCAGCAGTGAAGACACCGGGAGGTCCTACGAGCAGTACTTC.

The J gene is TRBJ1-2, the V gene TRBV4-2; D possibly corresponds to TRBD1 (5 bases). The germline V gene encodes CDR1 LGHNA and CDR2 YNFKEQ. The germline V and J ends were trimmed by 0 bases and 8 bases, with 16 bases remaining between them. This CDR3 comprises 15 residues. Written as DNA, the CDR3 is TGTGCCAGCAGCCAAGACGGCCAGGGTGTAAGAGGCTACACCTTC. Protein sequence: CASSQDGQGVRGYTF.

The chain links TRBV20-1 to TRBJ1-2, with 7 bases matching TRBD1. CDR3 length: 13 residues. Trimming removed 5 bases from V and 4 bases from J; junction bases left unmatched: 7. Germline lookup yields CDR1 DFQATT and CDR2 SNEGSKA (reference sequence). As DNA, the CDR3 is TGCAGTGCTCAAGACGACAGGGTCTATGGCTACACCTTC. Translating it yields CSAQDDRVYGYTF.

This clonotype was observed at least ten times. The chain couples TRBV5-6 to TRBJ2-5; D uncertain. The CDR3 length is 14 residues. V lost 5 bases to trimming and J lost 1 base, with 12 bases between them. The germline V gene encodes CDR1 SGHDT and CDR2 YYEEEE. CDR3 region: CASRSLWSQETQYF. The CDR3 DNA sequence: TGTGCCAGCAGAAGTCTCTGGAGCCAAGAGACCCAGTACTTC.

The rearrangement links TRBV20-1 to TRBJ1-6, with D unclear. The V end lost 1 base, the J end lost 0 bases, and 13 bases lay between the germline ends. This CDR3 has 17 amino acids. Germline lookup yields CDR1 DFQATT and CDR2 SNEGSKA (reference sequence). Written as DNA, the CDR3 is TGCAGTGCTAGAGTAGAGGGAGAGAGCTCCTATAATTCACCCCTCCACTTT. Protein: CSARVEGESSYNSPLHF.

This clonotype was seen a few times. The V call is TRBV20-1, the J call TRBJ1-6; weak D call: TRBD1 (5 bases). The germline V gene has CDR1 DFQATT and CDR2 SNEGSKA (reference sequence). V lost 5 bases and J 5 bases, leaving 10 bases between the germline ends. This CDR3 has 13 residues. Here the CDR3 reads CSASGLNNSPLHF. The CDR3 nucleotides read TGCAGTGCTTCGGGACTAAATAATTCACCCCTCCACTTT.

The rearrangement joins TRBV5-1 to TRBJ2-7, with 10 bases fitting TRBD1. This CDR3 contains 14 residues. V shed 3 bases and J 7 bases; nucleotides not matched to a gene: 7. Germline V CDR1 and CDR2: SGHRS, YFSETQ. CDR3 in amino acids: CASSWGQGNNEQYF. CDR3 in DNA: TGCGCCAGCAGCTGGGGACAGGGGAACAATGAGCAGTACTTC.

This chain joins TRBV4-2 and TRBJ1-6; D possibly corresponds to TRBD1 (5 bases). This CDR3 contains 13 residues. V lost 1 base and J 9 bases, leaving 7 bases between the germline ends. The V gene's germline CDR1 is LGHNA and CDR2 YNFKEQ. CDR3 protein: CASSQAQGSPLHF. The CDR3 nucleotides are TGTGCCAGCAGCCAAGCCCAGGGTTCACCCCTCCACTTT.

The chain uses TRBV9 and TRBJ2-3, with D possibly called TRBD1 or TRBD2 (5 bases each). The CDR3 is made up of 17 amino acids. CDR1 and CDR2 from the germline V gene are SGDLS and YYNGEE. The V gene lost 3 bases and the J gene lost 6 bases, with 23 bases spanning the gap. CDR3 residues: CASSGGIRGWMGDTQYF. In DNA form, the CDR3 reads TGTGCCAGCAGCGGGGGGATACGGGGCTGGATGGGGGATACGCAGTATTTT.

The chain uses TRBV29-1 and TRBJ1-1, with D uncertain. The germline gives CDR1 SQVTM, CDR2 ANQGSEA. CDR3 length: 10 residues. CDR3 DNA sequence: TGCTGCGCCGAAAGCACTGAAGCTTTCTTT. This encodes CCAESTEAFF. Full variable domain (remainder filled in from reference TRBV29-1 and TRBJ1-1): SAVISQKPSRDICQRGTSLTIQCQVDSQVTMMFWYRQQPGQSLTLIATANQGSEATYESGFVIDKFPISRPNLTFSTLTVSNMSPEDSSIYLCCAESTEAFFGQGTRLTVV.